The clone carrying this TCR beta chain appeared a few times. The trim removed 2 bases at V and 7 bases at J, leaving 6 bases unmatched. The CDR3 has 15 residues. CDR1 is SGDLS and CDR2 is YYNGEE in the germline V gene. The sample comes from a study of T cells in Graves' hyperthyroidism and ophthalmopathy. Amplification targeted TCR beta CDR3 regions from RNA transcripts. TCR CDR3 regions were first amplified by RT-PCR with HTBI primers. TCRdb itself ran the multiplex PCR reads through MiXCR, one entry per CDR3 protein. The table records some 460,000 distinct CDR3 sequences, 15% to 18% of them present only once.

The J gene is TRBJ2-1, the V gene TRBV9; TRBD2 matches 10 bases. Sample: blood. The sequence was obtained from a woman under 30 with Graves' hyperthyroidism. The CDR3 loop reads CASSVGASGSNEQFF. The CDR3 nucleotides are TGTGCCAGCAGCGTGGGGGCTAGCGGGAGTAATGAGCAGTTCTTC.